This TCR beta chain was captured by sequencing in a study of T-cell memory formation after mild COVID-19. Study at large: TCR clusters were largely donor specific.

TCRdb re-derived calls from the 5' RACE reads in MiXCR, one entry per CDR3 protein. The table lists around 500,000 distinct CDR3 sequences, around a sixth of them singletons. This clonotype came up a few times. Its antigen is unidentified. With 2 bases removed from V and 11 bases from J, the gap between germline ends came to 18 bases. The V gene's germline CDR1 is ENHRY and CDR2 SYGVKD. The CDR3 sequence is 14 residues long. The study, taken as a whole, reports: Contracting clones, day 15 to 85, had balanced CD4/CD8, and later expanders favored CD4+. The pre-infection memory compartment contained some responding clones, suggesting cross-reactive memory joined. Mainly in CM and EM were contracting CD4+ clones; CD8+ were in EMRA.

Sequenced: PBMCs or a T cell subset sorted from them (not recorded which). The source of this sequence is an adult woman who had mild COVID-19 (a few samples of this study predate the infection). Cell type and time point are not known. The chain couples TRBV10-3 to TRBJ1-1; D is unclear. The CDR3 nucleotides are TGTGCCATCAGTGAGACCTTCGCTGCCACTGTTGCTTTCTTT. Protein sequence: CAISETFAATVAFF.